Listed below are T cell receptor beta chains from one sample, sequenced in a study of a mutant IDH1 vaccine in newly diagnosed glioma. Repertoires were generated with immunoSEQ multiplex PCR, while TCRdb's copy carries only in-frame clones and drops some. Counted here are 60,000 to 100,000 clones, more than 80% occurring once; the ten biggest clones make up over 0.6%. No antigen has been assigned to these receptors. Source: PBMCs, taken from a glioma patient whose treatment included an IDH1 peptide vaccine. All receptors come from a woman between 45 and 65 years old with glioma. The CDR3 runs from the conserved cysteine through the conserved F or W. The order of the fields is J gene, D gene, V gene, clone size, CDR3 DNA, CDR3 protein. A D gene is named only where the DNA matches it firmly. Size tells how often a clone was seen (once, few, many) or the class of an expanded clone, and some rows leave it out.

j_call: TRBJ2-7; d_call: NA; v_call: TRBV7-9; clone_size: NA; cdr3_nt: TGTGCCAGCAGCAGGGACATATACTACGAGCAGTACTTC; cdr3_aa: CASSRDIYYEQYF
j_call: TRBJ2-7; d_call: TRBD2; v_call: TRBV5-1; clone_size: NA; cdr3_nt: TGCGCCAGCAGCTTGGGGGGGACTAGCGAATGGTACGAGCAGTACTTC; cdr3_aa: CASSLGGTSEWYEQYF
j_call: TRBJ2-7; d_call: TRBD1; v_call: TRBV7-9; clone_size: NA; cdr3_nt: TGTGCCAGCAGCCCCAGGACAGGACACTACGAGCAGTACTTC; cdr3_aa: CASSPRTGHYEQYF
j_call: TRBJ2-2; d_call: TRBD2; v_call: TRBV5-1; clone_size: NA; cdr3_nt: TGCGCCAGCAGCTCGGGGACTAGCGGCACCGGGGAGCTGTTTTTT; cdr3_aa: CASSSGTSGTGELFF
j_call: TRBJ1-4; d_call: NA; v_call: TRBV4-2; clone_size: NA; cdr3_nt: TGTGCCAGCAGCCAAGGGCAGCGCTTCAATGAAAAACTGTTTTTT; cdr3_aa: CASSQGQRFNEKLFF
j_call: TRBJ1-6; d_call: NA; v_call: TRBV30; clone_size: NA; cdr3_nt: TGTGCCTGGAGTACAGGGCACAATTCACCCCTCCACTTT; cdr3_aa: CAWSTGHNSPLHF
j_call: TRBJ2-1; d_call: TRBD2; v_call: TRBV27; clone_size: NA; cdr3_nt: TGTGCCAGCCAAGGACTAGGTTCCTACAATGAGCAGTTCTTC; cdr3_aa: CASQGLGSYNEQFF
j_call: TRBJ2-3; d_call: NA; v_call: TRBV5-4; clone_size: NA; cdr3_nt: TGTGCCAGCAGCTCGGGGACCGAAGGAGATACGCAGTATTTT; cdr3_aa: CASSSGTEGDTQYF
j_call: TRBJ1-4; d_call: NA; v_call: TRBV15; clone_size: NA; cdr3_nt: TGTGCCACCAGCAGAGTGAGGGGGGATGAAAAACTGTTTTTT; cdr3_aa: CATSRVRGDEKLFF
j_call: TRBJ2-5; d_call: NA; v_call: TRBV15; clone_size: NA; cdr3_nt: TGTGCCACCAGCAGAGATCAGGCAGGGGAAGGGCGAGAGACCCAGTACTTC; cdr3_aa: CATSRDQAGEGRETQYF
j_call: TRBJ2-1; d_call: TRBD1; v_call: TRBV5-1; clone_size: NA; cdr3_nt: TGCGCCAGCAGCGGGGGACAGGGATCCTACAATGAGCAGTTCTTC; cdr3_aa: CASSGGQGSYNEQFF
j_call: TRBJ1-1; d_call: NA; v_call: TRBV9; clone_size: NA; cdr3_nt: TGTGCCAGCAGCGTAGCTGGCACTGAAGCTTTCTTT; cdr3_aa: CASSVAGTEAFF
j_call: TRBJ2-7; d_call: TRBD1; v_call: TRBV6-4; clone_size: few; cdr3_nt: TGTGCCAGCCTCCTACCCTTCCGGGACAGGGGCTACGAGCAGTACTTC; cdr3_aa: CASLLPFRDRGYEQYF
j_call: TRBJ1-5; d_call: NA; v_call: TRBV2; clone_size: NA; cdr3_nt: TGTGCCAGCACCGGGTCAGATCAGCCCCAGCATTTT; cdr3_aa: CASTGSDQPQHF